This T cell receptor beta chain was sequenced during a study of blood T cell repertoires in COVID-19. On the study more broadly: The cDNA or gDNA used as material had been derived from T cells, B-cell-depleted T cells, or PBMCs.

As processed by the authors: Nucleated cell number was recorded as an estimate derived from reference gene primer amplification. TCRdb's copy holds only in-frame clones and misses some; the assay was immunoSEQ multiplex PCR. V, J and clone size reflect that table, while D and trimming were determined from the DNA. This sample has some 70,000 clones; about 87% occur once, and the top ten carry around 6.7%. Deletions cut 5 bases from V and 4 bases from J, with 10 bases between. Looked up from germline, CDR1 is SEHNR and CDR2 is FQNEAQ (reference sequence). The CDR3 totals 13 residues. This clone came up a few times.

The sequence derives from a woman of 80 years or more with active COVID-19. Sequencing input: peripheral blood. The chain uses TRBV7-9 and TRBJ2-3; D possibly corresponds to TRBD1 (6 bases). CDR3 sequence (DNA): TGTGCCAGCAGCCCCAGGGGCCCAGATACGCAGTATTTT. Amino acid sequence: CASSPRGPDTQYF.